These 8 T cell receptor beta chains were all obtained from the same sample, sequenced in a study of radiotherapy plus CTLA-4 blockade in lung cancer. Profiling relied on immunoSEQ multiplex PCR, and the TCRdb table lists in-frame clones only, not all of them. The data show about 73,000 clones, with more than 75% seen just once and 40% to 45% held by the top ten. Material: peripheral blood, obtained from a patient treated with radiotherapy plus ipilimumab. The receptor set was obtained from a human donor with non-small cell lung cancer that progressed on radiotherapy plus ipilimumab.

The chain joins TRBV6-6 to TRBJ2-7; perhaps TRBD1 as D (6 bases). The CDR3 covers 14 residues. Per the germline V gene, CDR1 is MNHNY and CDR2 is SVGAGI (reference sequence). V was trimmed by 6 bases and J by 3 bases, leaving 15 bases between them. CDR3 DNA: TGTGCCAGCAGCGGCAAGGGACACAGCTACGAGCAGTACTTC. Amino acids: CASSGKGHSYEQYF.

The chain links TRBV6-5 to TRBJ2-1, with 7 positions matching TRBD2. The CDR3 is 15 residues long. After removal of 3 bases from V and 6 bases from J, the junction contained 8 bases not matched to a gene. Per the germline V gene, CDR1 is MNHEY and CDR2 is SVGAGI. The CDR3 sequence: CASSYGGTTFNEQFF. The CDR3 nucleotides are TGTGCCAGCAGTTATGGGGGGACTACCTTCAATGAGCAGTTCTTC.

This clone was counted a few times. The genes are TRBV5-4 and TRBJ1-2; 8 bases are shared with TRBD1. The J segment lost 8 bases and the V segment lost 7 bases, leaving 13 bases of the junction unmatched. Germline V gene lookup returns CDR1 SGHNT and CDR2 YYREEE (reference sequence). This CDR3 is built from 14 residues. The CDR3 sequence: CASYPGQGFGGYTF. The CDR3 bases are TGTGCCAGCTATCCCGGACAGGGCTTCGGGGGCTACACCTTC.

The chain joins TRBV19 to TRBJ1-5; D uncertain. CDR1 is LNHDA and CDR2 is SQIVND in the germline V gene (reference sequence). The CDR3 sequence is 18 residues long. V was cut by 3 bases and J by 0 bases, with 18 bases left in between. The CDR3 spells CASSIPPSWSHSNQPQHF. In DNA, the CDR3 is TGTGCCAGTAGTATTCCCCCTTCGTGGAGCCATAGCAATCAGCCCCAGCATTTT.

The CDR3 DNA reads as TGCGCCAGCAGCCAAGAAGGGTGGGAGGGTATCTACGAGCAGTACTTC. This encodes CASSQEGWEGIYEQYF. This chain joins TRBV4-1 and TRBJ2-5, with 7 bases aligning to TRBD2. Judging by the DNA end, TRBJ2-7 fits better; the J call may be wrong. The CDR3 runs 16 residues. The germline gives CDR1 MGHRA, CDR2 YSYEKL.

This clone has just a few counts. The chain recombines TRBV10-3 with TRBJ1-3; D is ambiguous. CDR1 and CDR2 (germline): ENHRY, SYGVKD. With 6 bases removed from V and 2 bases from J, the gap between germline ends came to 5 bases. CDR3 length: 12 residues. DNA of the CDR3: TGTGCCATCAGACTTCCTGGAAACACCATATATTTT. It encodes CAIRLPGNTIYF.

The chain uses TRBV5-6 and TRBJ1-5, with a weak D call TRBD1 (5 bases). V was pared by 2 bases and J by 2 bases, with 8 bases between. Looked up from germline, CDR1 is SGHDT and CDR2 is YYEEEE. The CDR3 is 14 residues long. The CDR3 DNA sequence: TGTGCCAGCAGCTTACAAGGGGGCAATCAGCCCCAGCATTTT. Translation: CASSLQGGNQPQHF.

Here the CDR3 reads CASSFNYGYTF. The CDR3 DNA reads TGTGCCAGCAGTTTCAATTATGGCTACACCTTC. The rearrangement links TRBV28 to TRBJ1-2; no definite D call. CDR1 and CDR2 from the germline V gene are MDHEN and SYDVKM. The CDR3 covers 11 residues. The V gene lost 3 bases and the J gene lost 5 bases, with 4 bases spanning the gap.